This TCR beta chain was observed in a study of shared clonotypes between healthy human individuals. Study outcomes and limitations: Though the depth was large, rarefaction showed that sorted-subset sequencing was incomplete.

In the authors' workflow: ImmunoSEQ output held junction-only sequences without quality scores, so filtering differed. Only in-frame clones appear in the TCRdb table, and some are missing; sequencing was by immunoSEQ multiplex PCR. For V, J and clone size, that table is used; D and trimming come from the DNA. The profile shows hundreds of thousands of clones, 95% to 97% of them singletons. As regards this clone: The antigen is unknown.

Positive CCR7 selection of CD45RO-negative cells yielded the naive CD8 cells, and terminally differentiated effector memory CD45RA+ cells were excluded. There were no recent acute infections or vaccinations among the donors, who were healthy HIV-negative adults. This clonotype was sampled from a woman in her twenties or thirties in good health. Sample: naive CD8+ T cells sorted from blood.

CDR3 DNA sequence: TGTGCCAGCGGGAGCTCTGGAAACACCATATATTTT. It translates to CASGSSGNTIYF. The chain links TRBV9 to TRBJ1-3, with unresolved D. CDR1 is SGDLS, CDR2 YYNGEE, per germline. This CDR3 is built from 12 residues. With 7 bases removed from V and 0 bases from J, the gap between germline ends came to 5 bases.